This T cell receptor (beta chain) originates from a study of cytomegalovirus exposure and HLA in healthy donors (dated by TCRdb to the late 2010s). Looking at the study overall: An earlier analysis of approximately 640 of the donors reported about 250 Gb of sequence data and 117 million unique TCR beta sequences from 150 million to 200 million T cells. An early release that covered roughly 600 HLA-typed donors contained about 290 gigabases of sequencing data and 65 million to 100 million unique TCR sequences. Among the roughly 400 genotyped donors, under 90% belonged to the genetic ancestry cluster associated with self-reported Caucasian donors. The aim of the study was to test whether cataloging public T cell receptors could identify signatures of past pathogen exposure. The T cell repertoires of under 750 subjects were profiled by immunosequencing and related to cytomegalovirus serostatus. A separate validation cohort of roughly 130 different subjects was used in addition to the approximately 700-subject first cohort. High-throughput TCR immunosequencing, statistical association of individual TCRs with disease status, and machine learning were combined to predict cytomegalovirus infection status. A later analysis re-analyzed previously published TCR beta repertoires from approximately 670 donors and added high-resolution HLA genotyping to study TCR occurrence patterns. Rather than drawing on any new phenotypic data, the later analysis identified candidate immune exposures from TCR beta sequences and the way those sequences occurred across donors. In an earlier analysis of a few hundred of the donors, high-throughput TCR beta sequencing was used to judge whether each TCR beta V gene segment behaved as functional or pseudogenic. Donor age, sex, ethnicity and CMV serostatus were compiled together with the repertoire data. A later genetic analysis took genome-wide SNP genotypes for 398 of the 666 donors and used that subset as a discovery cohort. All discovery cohort repertoires had been generated using a single sequencing platform. Class I and class II HLA loci were covered by the typing at four-digit resolution. Typing coverage varied by locus: about 629-630 donors for A, B, C, DRB1 and DQB1; around 560 for DQA1; more than 600 for DPA1; roughly 470 for DPB1. Roughly five DR-DQ haplotypes were handled as single units for association and clustering, since linkage in the cohort was strong. Among some 400 genotyped donors of the cohort, an average of 235,054 unique TCR beta nucleotide sequences were sequenced per donor, 15% to 20% of them non-productive.

Comment on this clone: Its antigen is currently not known. Base qualities are not at hand, and no much larger clone is one base apart.

Beyond this particular receptor, the publication reports: Compared with equally common non-associated chains, HLA-associated TCR beta chains in a later analysis were more clonally expanded and had lower generation probabilities. Roughly uniform sequencing depth across donors was assumed in presence/absence analyses, although this assumption may not hold. In a later genetic analysis, a missense DCLRE1C variant was associated with V-gene and J-gene trimming of TCR beta chains, and the association was replicated in an independent cohort. Because counts were too low, seventeen rarely observed V segments, including chromosome 9 orphons, were excluded from the earlier analysis of 587 of the donors. The sequencing pipeline was judged likely to have produced a cluster of highly shared sequence variants as a technical artifact. In the study, around 150 TCR beta chains were listed as associated with cytomegalovirus. While some public TCRs were present in many individuals, most TCR sequences turned up only very rarely across donors. According to the authors, the approach could potentially be generalized to other disease states and immunological phenotypes. Correlated functional status among segregating V segments might reflect linkage disequilibrium, but an unknown experimental factor could not be ruled out. In a later analysis, the rate of TCR association differed among HLA loci, with DRB1 alleles having the most associated TCRs and HLA-C alleles having the fewest. A further reported finding was that TCR beta sequences accurately predicted the HLA-A and HLA-B alleles for most subjects in the first cohort. At a false discovery rate of 0.05, a later analysis linked some 18,000 TCR beta sequences to specific HLA alleles. Broadly in line with IMGT annotations, most TCR beta V segments showed up in productive rearrangements about 90% or about 30% of the time in an earlier analysis of 450 to 750 of the donors. According to a later genetic analysis, donors in an Asian-associated ancestry cluster had fewer N-insertions in productive TCRs than the roughly 670-donor mean. In vitro tests confirmed that a few of the cytomegalovirus-associated TCR beta chains recognize cytomegalovirus antigens. The classifier was reported to diagnose cytomegalovirus status with high specificity and sensitivity in both the original and validation cohorts. For the cohort, immune exposure information was limited to CMV serostatus. According to a later analysis, parvovirus B19, influenza, CMV and Epstein-Barr virus appeared linked to several top co-occurrence clusters. Some IMGT-functional V segments, including TRBV6-2 and TRBV6-3, could not be told apart with the 87-base-pair reads, so those segments were excluded. According to a later analysis, most CMV-associated TCR beta chains appeared to be HLA-restricted, and the HLA associations seemed to be driven largely by CMV exposure. When HLA alleles, especially DR and DQ, strongly co-occurred, TCR associations were difficult to assign to individual alleles. Because HLA typing was unavailable for some donors at each locus, only the typed subset was used in association tests. The cohort was sequenced for TCR beta chains only, and without alpha or paired-chain data the features that could be detected were limited.

The CDR3 covers 12 residues, taking in both the cysteine and the phenylalanine. The only DNA kept is the CDR3, 36 bases in frame from the first base. V loses 3 bases, J loses 10 bases, and the germline ends lie 12 bases apart. The germline V gene gives CDR1 as SGHNT and CDR2 as YENEEA. The protocol used for the library was the immunoSEQ multiplex PCR assay. The multiplex PCR relied on a mix of 60 forward primers for TCR Vbeta segments and 13 reverse primers for TCR Jbeta segments. A multiplex PCR assay on genomic DNA amplified the CDR3 region of rearranged TCR beta genes. On the Illumina HiSeq System, the amplified TCR beta libraries were sequenced as 87-base-pair reads. In the paper's pipeline: A later analysis tallied 70 million to 100 million unique TCR beta chains across the 700 or so repertoires, and some 10 million of those chains were shared by two or more donors. Raw reads were error-corrected and collapsed into unique sequences with a nearest-neighbor algorithm that merged closely related sequences to remove PCR and sequencing errors. V, D and J gene segments were assigned by aligning CDR3 sequences to IMGT reference sequences. For a sequence to be retained, at least a six-nucleotide match to both a V gene segment and a J gene segment was required. Rearrangements were classified as productive when the CDR3 lacked stop codons and remained in frame with V and J, and all other rearrangements were classified as non-productive. Following IMGT convention, CDR3 was defined as the stretch from the second conserved V-encoded cysteine up to the conserved J-encoded phenylalanine. The earlier analysis of 587 of the donors excluded sequences that lacked an unambiguous match to a single V gene segment. In an earlier analysis of 587 of the donors, a V segment was called functional when productive rearrangements were above 56.7%, and segregating when the standard deviation between donors exceeded 5%. To diagnose cytomegalovirus status from the catalog of TCR beta chain sequences, a statistical classification framework was built. V and J gene assignment, in a later analysis, came from comparing TCR nucleotide sequences with IMGT/GENE-DB human TR gene sequences. A later analysis assigned CDR3 sequences and most-parsimonious VDJ recombination scenarios with the TCRdist pipeline. In a later analysis, every TCR beta chain was defined by the combination of its CDR3 amino acid sequence and its V-gene family, and reads without a unique V-gene family were dropped. A later analysis removed 500 to 600 highly shared, low-generation-probability nucleotide sequences to deal with suspected cross-contamination and a sequencing artifact. For each public chain, a later analysis derived a clonal expansion index from normalized ranks of inferred template counts within each repertoire. Generation probabilities in a later analysis came from a VDJ recombination model fitted to out-of-frame rearrangements, and those results were checked against IGoR. In a later analysis, hypergeometric tests were used to score TCR-TCR, TCR-HLA and TCR-CMV co-occurrence, with a repertoire-size bias correction applied to TCR pairs. False discovery rates were estimated in a later analysis by permuting HLA or CMV assignments 20 times. A later analysis grouped co-occurring TCRs with DBSCAN, adding TCRdist sequence similarity when clustering within HLA-allele-positive subsets. For co-occurrence clustering, repertoires with fewer than 30,000 or more than 120,000 public chains were excluded, along with roughly 5 repertoires with anomalous nucleotide sharing. The clones in this table, taken by TCRdb from immuneACCESS, are in-frame only. Not every clone is retained; where verified, under half of the shortfall comes from an unresolved V gene, and the cause of the rest is unknown. For V, J and clone size, that table is used; D and trimming come from the DNA. Recorded for this sample are under 200,000 clones; 70% to 80% of them occurred a single time. The top ten hold around 0.69% of the sample.

The cohort was made up of roughly 670 healthy bone marrow donors. Cohort members were all nominally healthy when sampled, although unrecorded immune exposures were likely present. The donor was CMV seronegative and belonged to the group of under 400 seronegative cohort members. A peripheral blood sample was collected from each donor, and TCR beta sequencing was performed on peripheral blood mononuclear cells. Genomic DNA was extracted from the blood cell samples with the Qiagen DNeasy Blood Extraction Kit. This clonotype was obtained from a woman between 40 and 55 years old in good health and CMV-seronegative. The V and J segments used are TRBV11-3 and TRBJ1-2; tentative D gene TRBD1, with 6 bases matching. The sequenced sample was PBMCs. The DNA sequence is TGTGCCAGCAGCTTGGGGACATGGGACTACACCTTC. Its coded protein is CASSLGTWDYTF.